The 30 T cell receptor beta chains reported below all come from one sample, sequenced in a study of neurological immune-mediated disorders. TCRdb independently ran MiXCR on the 5' RACE reads; one entry per CDR3 protein. This table has tens of thousands of distinct CDR3 sequences, roughly 14% appearing once. Specimen: PBMCs. The receptors were sampled from a man in his 70s in good health.

Comments on this clonotype: A much bigger clone sits one base away, suggesting this may be a read error. The chain has TRBV27 and TRBJ1-4, with D tentatively TRBD1 (5 bases). CDR3 length equals 14 residues. In germline, CDR1 is MNHEY, CDR2 SMNVEV (reference sequence). The CDR3 DNA follows: TGTGCCAGCAGTCGGGGGGAAACTAGTGAAAAACTGTTTTTT. Encoded protein: CASSRGETSEKLFF.

This clonotype was counted at least ten times. The J gene is TRBJ2-4, the V gene TRBV29-1; tentatively, D is TRBD1 (5 bases). Germline assignment: CDR1 SQVTM and CDR2 ANQGSEA. Between the trimmed V and J ends, which lost 6 bases and 2 bases, there was a span of 11 bases. There are 13 residues in the CDR3. CDR3 loop: CSVQGVTKNIQYF. CDR3 DNA: TGCAGCGTCCAAGGGGTGACCAAAAACATTCAGTACTTC.

This clonotype has at least ten counts. This chain links TRBV11-3 with TRBJ2-7; 9 bases align to TRBD1. Germline CDR1 reads SGHNT; CDR2 reads YENEEA. V was pared by 5 bases and J by 3 bases, with 5 bases of the junction left unmatched. This CDR3 has 14 residues. As DNA, the CDR3 is TGTGCCAGCAGCCACAGGGGGCCCTACTACGAGCAGTACTTC. As protein: CASSHRGPYYEQYF.

This clonotype was found many times. V is TRBV7-2 and J is TRBJ2-7, with 10 positions matching TRBD2. The CDR3 consists of 16 residues. The V gene end was trimmed by 2 bases and the J gene end by 7 bases; junction bases not matched to a gene: 11. The germline CDR1 and CDR2 sequences are SGHTA and FQGNSA. CDR3 residues: CASSLSTAGGPREQYF. The CDR3 DNA reads TGTGCCAGCAGCTTAAGTACAGCGGGGGGGCCGAGGGAGCAGTACTTC.

This clonotype was detected many times. This chain links TRBV3-1 with TRBJ1-2; D gene unclear. Trimming took off 4 bases at V and 2 bases at J, with 11 bases between the two ends. The CDR3 contains 14 residues. CDR1 is LGHDT and CDR2 is YNNKEL in the germline V gene (reference sequence). The CDR3 loop is CASSPLGENYGYTF. The CDR3 coding sequence is TGTGCCAGCAGCCCACTCGGGGAAAACTATGGCTACACCTTC. The full variable domain, with the rest looked up from reference TRBV3-1 and TRBJ1-2, is DTAVSQTPKYLVTQMGNDKSIKCEQNLGHDTMYWYKQDSKKFLKIMFSYNNKELIINETVPNRFSPKSPDKAHLNLHINSLELGDSAVYFCASSPLGENYGYTFGSGTRLTVV.

This clonotype was picked up many times. The J gene is TRBJ2-7, the V gene TRBV6-6; D is ambiguous. This CDR3 spans 14 amino acids. Trimming removed 6 bases at V and 3 bases at J, with 15 bases between. CDR1 and CDR2 from the germline V gene are MNHNY and SVGAGI (reference sequence). CDR3 in amino acids: CASRNSDTDYEQYF. The CDR3 DNA reads TGTGCCAGCAGAAACTCCGACACAGACTACGAGCAGTACTTC.

This chain links TRBV3-1 with TRBJ2-5, with 9 bases matching TRBD2. Looked up from germline, CDR1 is LGHDT and CDR2 is YNNKEL (reference sequence). The CDR3 spans 16 residues. J gave up 2 bases and V 6 bases, and 10 bases lay outside the gene matches. The CDR3 DNA reads TGTGCCAGCAGATGGGCCGCTAGCGGGACTCAAGAGACCCAGTACTTC. Translation gives CASRWAASGTQETQYF.

This clonotype occurred many times. CDR3 amino acids: CASSGSSGANVLTF. The CDR3 DNA reads as TGTGCCAGCAGTGGATCATCTGGGGCCAACGTCCTGACTTTC. This chain links TRBV2 with TRBJ2-6; D not certain. Germline loops: CDR1 SNHLY, CDR2 FYNNEI. The CDR3 extends over 14 amino acids. Trimming left V 4 bases short and J 1 base short, with 5 bases between.

This clonotype was recorded many times. CDR3 amino acids: CASSLTPGMNTEAFF. The CDR3 DNA sequence: TGCGCCAGCAGCTTGACGCCCGGGATGAACACTGAAGCTTTCTTT. The V and J genes are TRBV5-1 and TRBJ1-1; D gene ambiguous. CDR1 and CDR2 from the germline V gene are SGHRS and YFSETQ. The CDR3 has 15 residues. V shed 1 base and J shed 0 bases, with 10 bases lying between them.

This clonotype was seen ten or more times. This rearrangement joins TRBV3-1 to TRBJ2-7; D remains unclear. V lost 5 bases to trimming and J lost 3 bases, with 5 bases between them. The germline CDR1 and CDR2 sequences are LGHDT and YNNKEL (reference sequence). The CDR3 has 11 amino acids. Here the CDR3 DNA reads TGTGCCAGCAGCTCCTTCTACGAGCAGTACTTC. Translation gives CASSSFYEQYF.

This clonotype was seen a few times. This chain connects TRBV7-2 to TRBJ2-7; maybe TRBD1 (6 bases). This CDR3 region has 15 residues. Trimming pared 1 base from V and 5 bases from J, leaving 15 bases between. The V gene's germline CDR1 is SGHTA and CDR2 FQGNSA. The CDR3: CASSLGAGALDEQYF. Here the CDR3 DNA reads TGTGCCAGCAGCTTAGGTGCAGGGGCACTGGACGAGCAGTACTTC. The variable domain in full, completed from reference TRBV7-2 and TRBJ2-7, reads GAGVSQSPSNKVTEKGKDVELRCDPISGHTALYWYRQSLGQGLEFLIYFQGNSAPDKSGLPSDRFSAERTGGSVSTLTIQRTQQEDSAVYLCASSLGAGALDEQYFGPGTRLTVT.

This clonotype was counted at least ten times. J is TRBJ1-2 and V is TRBV15; 11 bases line up with TRBD1. Trimming cost V 3 bases and J 5 bases; bases outside gene matches: 8. The germline CDR1 and CDR2 sequences are LNHNV and YYDKDF (reference sequence). This CDR3 region has 16 residues. CDR3: CATSSGQGASIYGYTF. CDR3 nucleotides: TGTGCCACCAGCAGTGGACAGGGGGCGTCAATTTATGGCTACACCTTC.

Points on this clonotype: The junction differs from germline at one of its ends, possibly a read error. The V and J genes are TRBV5-1 and TRBJ2-2; D possibly uses TRBD1 or TRBD2 (5 bases each). Germline V gene data show CDR1 as SGHRS and CDR2 as YFSETQ. The CDR3 is 15 residues long. This CDR3 is CASGYRDGNTGELFF. CDR3 nucleotides: TGCGCCAGCGGTTACCGGGACGGGAACACCGGGGAGCTGTTTTTC. The full variable domain, with the rest looked up from reference TRBV5-1 and TRBJ2-2, is KAGVTQTPRYLIKTRGQQVTLSCSPISGHRSVSWYQQTPGQGLQFLFEYFSETQRNKGNFPGRFSGRQFSNSRSEMNVSTLELGDSALYLCASGYRDGNTGELFFGEGSRLTVL.

This clonotype appeared many times. This chain joins TRBV5-1 and TRBJ1-6; 7 bases are a match to TRBD1. The CDR3 spans 15 residues. J was trimmed by 3 bases and V by 4 bases; bases with no gene match: 4. CDR1 SGHRS and CDR2 YFSETQ come from the germline V gene. The CDR3 coding sequence is TGCGCCAGCAGCGAACAGGGGAGCTATAATTCACCCCTCCACTTT. Translation: CASSEQGSYNSPLHF.

This clonotype was counted ten times or more. The chain joins TRBV6-2 or TRBV6-3 to TRBJ1-5; the D is unclear. Trimming cost V 5 bases and J 4 bases, with 6 bases left between them. The CDR3 extends over 12 amino acids. Germline V gene sequence: CDR1 MNHEY, CDR2 SVGEGT. The CDR3 coding sequence is TGTGCCAGCAGTCGTCCTAATCAGCCCCAGCATTTT. This encodes CASSRPNQPQHF.

This clonotype was picked up many times. The V call is TRBV28, the J call TRBJ2-3; 9 positions match TRBD1. The CDR3 is 14 residues long. The germline gives CDR1 MDHEN, CDR2 SYDVKM. The trim removed 7 bases at V and 5 bases at J, leaving 7 bases unmatched. CDR3 in amino acids: CASKPGQGVDTQYF. In DNA, the CDR3 is TGTGCCAGCAAGCCGGGACAGGGAGTAGATACGCAGTATTTT.

This clonotype was observed many times. In DNA form, the CDR3 reads TGCAGTGCTAGACCCCGACACAGAGGGCTCGGTACTAATGAAAAACTGTTTTTT. Amino acids: CSARPRHRGLGTNEKLFF. The chain recombines TRBV20-1 with TRBJ1-4; the D is unclear. The CDR3 is made up of 18 amino acids. Germline lookup yields CDR1 DFQATT and CDR2 SNEGSKA (reference sequence). The germline V and J ends were trimmed by 2 bases and 2 bases, with 21 bases remaining between them.

This clonotype was picked up many times. The chain uses TRBV5-1 and TRBJ1-4, with 7 bases aligning to TRBD1. CDR3 length: 14 residues. The J segment lost 5 bases and the V segment lost 4 bases, leaving 5 bases of the junction unmatched. The germline V gene has CDR1 SGHRS and CDR2 YFSETQ. CDR3 nucleotide sequence: TGCGCCAGCAGCAAGGGGACAGAAAATGAAAAACTGTTTTTT. Amino acids: CASSKGTENEKLFF.

This clonotype has ten or more counts. The chain uses TRBV20-1 and TRBJ2-7, with a weak D call TRBD1 (6 bases). The CDR3 spans 12 residues. V dropped 3 bases and J dropped 3 bases, with 9 bases sitting between them. CDR1 is DFQATT and CDR2 is SNEGSKA in the germline V gene (reference sequence). CDR3 in DNA: TGCAGTGCTAGCCGGGACAACTACGAGCAGTACTTC. Amino acid sequence: CSASRDNYEQYF.

This chain links TRBV7-9 with TRBJ1-1; 7 nucleotides match TRBD1. Trimming took 2 bases from V and 7 from J; bases not matched to a gene: 10. The length of the CDR3 is 15 residues. Germline assignment: CDR1 SEHNR and CDR2 FQNEAQ (reference sequence). As DNA, the CDR3 is TGTGCCAGCAGCTTAAGTCAGGGGGGCGCCATTGAAGCTTTCTTT. Protein: CASSLSQGGAIEAFF. Together with reference TRBV7-9 and TRBJ1-1, the CDR3 gives the full variable domain: DTGVSQNPRHKITKRGQNVTFRCDPISEHNRLYWYRQTLGQGPEFLTYFQNEAQLEKSRLLSDRFSAERPKGSFSTLEIQRTEQGDSAMYLCASSLSQGGAIEAFFGQGTRLTVV.

The sample holds many counts of this clonotype. The genes are TRBV5-5 and TRBJ2-4; 8 bases map to TRBD1. Germline trimming cut 4 bases from V and 2 bases from J; bases unmatched to any gene: 5. This CDR3 has 15 residues. CDR1 and CDR2 from the germline V gene are SGHKS and YYEKEE (reference sequence). CDR3 loop: CASSPRGLPKNIQYF. The CDR3 DNA follows: TGTGCCAGCAGCCCCAGGGGGCTGCCCAAAAACATTCAGTACTTC.

This clonotype was recorded many times. The J gene is TRBJ2-1, the V gene TRBV6-2 or TRBV6-3, with D perhaps matching TRBD2 (6 bases). The V gene's germline CDR1 is MNHEY and CDR2 SVGEGT. The CDR3 length is 15 residues. V was trimmed by 5 bases and J by 9 bases, leaving 20 bases between them. The CDR3 nucleotides are TGTGCCAGCAGTGGAGGGACTTCCCACACGGGTGAGCAGTTCTTC. This encodes CASSGGTSHTGEQFF.

Points on this clonotype: This sequence may be a read error, since a much larger clone differs from it by one base. This sequence joins TRBV2 and TRBJ2-2; 7 bases are shared with TRBD2. The CDR3 length is 14 residues. Per germline, CDR1 SNHLY and CDR2 FYNNEI. The junction had 4 bases not matched to a gene; V was cut back by 5 bases and J by 4 bases. CDR3 sequence reads: CASSRRGSTGELFF. Here the CDR3 DNA reads TGTGCCAGCAGTCGGCGGGGGAGCACCGGGGAGCTGTTTTTT.

The chain employs TRBV15 and TRBJ1-1; D is unresolved. CDR3 length equals 13 residues. The germline V gene encodes CDR1 LNHNV and CDR2 YYDKDF (reference sequence). The CDR3 DNA sequence: TGTGCAATCAGCAGAGGGATGAGCACTGAAGCTTTCTTT. Translating it yields CAISRGMSTEAFF.

The sample holds one count of this clonotype. This chain joins TRBV5-1 and TRBJ1-3; 9 bases are shared with TRBD1. CDR3 length equals 15 residues. Germline CDR1 reads SGHRS; CDR2 reads YFSETQ. The V and J ends lost 0 bases and 8 bases, in that order; junction bases with no gene match: 6. Here the CDR3 reads CASSLARTGEDTIYF. DNA of the CDR3: TGCGCCAGCAGCTTGGCCCGGACAGGGGAGGACACCATATATTTT.

Many counts were recorded for this clonotype. This chain links TRBV5-5 with TRBJ2-2; D perhaps matches TRBD1 (6 bases). Germline V gene sequence: CDR1 SGHKS, CDR2 YYEKEE (reference sequence). This CDR3 spans 15 amino acids. V lost 2 bases, J lost 1 base, and 9 bases lay in between. CDR3 bases: TGTGCCAGCAGCTTTTGGACAGAGAACACCGGGGAGCTGTTTTTT. Translating it yields CASSFWTENTGELFF.

This clonotype appeared many times. The chain couples TRBV7-3 to TRBJ2-7; D possibly matches TRBD1 or TRBD2 (5 bases each). Germline loops: CDR1 SGHTA, CDR2 FQGTGA. Deletions cut 2 bases from V and 5 bases from J, with 13 bases between. The CDR3 runs to 14 residues. The CDR3, as DNA: TGTGCCAGCAGCTTAGGGGACGGCACGAACGAGCAGTACTTC. Its translation: CASSLGDGTNEQYF.

This clonotype came up many times. The genes are TRBV24-1 and TRBJ1-1; no clear D gene. Germline-derived CDR1 and CDR2 are KGHDR and SFDVKD. This CDR3 spans 14 amino acids. The V gene lost 2 bases and the J gene lost 1 base, with 7 bases spanning the gap. The CDR3 spells CATSDSVGNTEAFF. Here the CDR3 DNA reads TGTGCCACCAGTGATTCTGTCGGGAACACTGAAGCTTTCTTT.

This clonotype was detected ten times or more. The chain employs TRBV11-2 and TRBJ1-3; D is unresolved. The V gene's germline CDR1 is SGHAT and CDR2 FQNNGV. CDR3 length: 16 amino acids. Deletions cut 4 bases from V and 0 bases from J, with 13 bases between. CDR3 sequence reads: CASSSEGGSSGNTIYF. DNA for the CDR3: TGTGCCAGCAGCTCGGAAGGAGGGAGCTCTGGAAACACCATATATTTT.

This clonotype was seen repeatedly, ten times or more. V gene TRBV28 combines with J gene TRBJ1-5; 7 positions match TRBD1. The V segment lost 5 bases and the J segment 5 bases; nucleotides outside the gene matches: 9. This CDR3 is built from 15 residues. Per the germline V gene, CDR1 is MDHEN and CDR2 is SYDVKM. CDR3 nucleotide sequence: TGTGCCAGCAGTCGTCCGGGACAGTTGCATCAGCCCCAGCATTTT. This translates into CASSRPGQLHQPQHF.